The 30 T cell receptor beta chains in this list originate from one sample, sequenced in a study of T cells after yellow fever vaccination. In TCRdb, the 5' RACE reads were re-called with MiXCR into one record per CDR3 protein. This sample carries some 340,000 distinct CDR3 sequences, approximately 12% of them seen once, and the ten largest clones take around 3.2%. This sample comprised CD4+ T cells sorted from PBMCs, obtained 45 days after the yellow fever booster vaccination. These TCRs come from a man aged 18 to 30 who received the YFV17D yellow fever vaccine.

This clonotype was counted a few times. The chain links TRBV28 to TRBJ1-3; D may be TRBD1 (5 bases). The CDR3 has 15 amino acids. Germline CDR1 reads MDHEN; CDR2 reads SYDVKM. V dropped 4 bases and J dropped 0 bases, with 10 bases sitting between them. The CDR3 DNA sequence: TGTGCCAGCAGTTCAGGGACTAGCTCTGGAAACACCATATATTTT. Translated, it gives CASSSGTSSGNTIYF.

The chain links TRBV7-2 to TRBJ2-7; D is uncertain. The germline V gene has CDR1 SGHTA and CDR2 FQGNSA. The CDR3 totals 11 residues. V dropped 1 base and J dropped 6 bases, with 4 bases sitting between them. The CDR3 DNA reads TGTGCCAGCAGCTTAGTAGGCGAGCAGTACGTC. Translating gives CASSLVGEQYV.

V is TRBV3-1 and J is TRBJ2-4; D might be TRBD1 (6 bases). V lost 0 bases to trimming and J lost 8 bases, with 8 bases between them. The length of the CDR3 is 13 residues. CDR1 LGHDT and CDR2 YNNKEL come from the germline V gene (reference sequence). The CDR3 protein is CASSQDRGDIQYF. The CDR3 DNA reads TGTGCCAGCAGCCAAGACAGGGGTGACATTCAGTACTTC. Filled out from reference TRBV3-1 and TRBJ2-4, the complete variable domain reads DTAVSQTPKYLVTQMGNDKSIKCEQNLGHDTMYWYKQDSKKFLKIMFSYNNKELIINETVPNRFSPKSPDKAHLNLHINSLELGDSAVYFCASSQDRGDIQYFGAGTRLSVL.

In its sample, this clonotype was seen a few times. V is TRBV6-1 and J is TRBJ2-7; D is perhaps TRBD1 (6 bases). Trimming pared 8 bases from V and 6 bases from J, leaving 17 bases between. CDR1 and CDR2 from the germline V gene are MNHNS and SASEGT. CDR3 length: 13 amino acids. The CDR3 protein is CASVPTGAGEQYF. The CDR3, as DNA: TGTGCCAGCGTACCGACAGGAGCCGGCGAGCAGTACTTC.

J is TRBJ2-1 and V is TRBV6-2 or TRBV6-3, with TRBD2 matching 13 bases. V gave up 5 bases and J gave up 2 bases; unmatched junction bases: 9. From germline, CDR1 is MNHEY and CDR2 SVGEGT. This CDR3 spans 18 amino acids. The CDR3 bases are TGTGCCAGCAGTGGACTAGCGGGGGCCCTCGGGACCTACAATGAGCAGTTCTTC. Its protein is CASSGLAGALGTYNEQFF.

This clonotype was seen only a few times. The chain carries TRBV7-2 and TRBJ2-1; D may be TRBD1 (5 bases). CDR3 length: 14 amino acids. Germline CDR1 is SGHTA and CDR2 is FQGNSA. V lost 4 bases and J lost 8, with 15 bases in between. As DNA, the CDR3 is TGTGCCAGCAGCTCCAGGGCCAGGGTACATGAGCAGTTCTTC. Its protein is CASSSRARVHEQFF. Full variable domain (rest looked up from reference TRBV7-2 and TRBJ2-1): GAGVSQSPSNKVTEKGKDVELRCDPISGHTALYWYRQSLGQGLEFLIYFQGNSAPDKSGLPSDRFSAERTGGSVSTLTIQRTQQEDSAVYLCASSSRARVHEQFFGPGTRLTVL.

This rearrangement joins TRBV10-3 to TRBJ1-4; TRBD1 is a possible D gene (6 bases). The CDR3 runs to 17 residues. Germline-derived CDR1 and CDR2 are ENHRY and SYGVKD. Deletions cut 6 bases from V and 2 bases from J, with 19 bases between. Written as DNA, the CDR3 is TGTGCCATCAGCAGGGACATTAAATTTGCGACTAATGAAAAACTGTTTTTT. Its translation: CAISRDIKFATNEKLFF.

V is TRBV7-6 and J is TRBJ1-4, with 9 bases matching TRBD1. From germline, CDR1 is SGHVS and CDR2 FNYEAQ. The CDR3 sequence is 18 residues long. Unmatched junction bases numbered 18, after V lost 5 bases and J lost 8 bases. CDR3 residues: CASSPSAGSDRGREKLFF. CDR3 nucleotides: TGTGCCAGCAGCCCATCGGCGGGATCGGACAGGGGAAGGGAAAAACTGTTTTTT.

The chain employs TRBV18 and TRBJ2-3; D gene ambiguous. Germline-derived CDR1 and CDR2 are KGHSH and LQKENI. V lost 3 bases and J 4 bases, leaving 8 bases between the germline ends. This CDR3 is built from 13 residues. CDR3 residues: CASSPRAADTQYF. In DNA, the CDR3 is TGTGCCAGCTCACCCCGTGCGGCAGATACGCAGTATTTT.

This clonotype came up many times. V gene TRBV20-1 combines with J gene TRBJ2-7; a weak D match, TRBD1 (5 bases). The germline V gene encodes CDR1 DFQATT and CDR2 SNEGSKA (reference sequence). This CDR3 is 11 amino acids long. CDR3 nucleotides: TGCAGCCTATTGGGGCGCTACGAGCAGTACGTC. This encodes CSLLGRYEQYV.

This clonotype has only a few counts. V is TRBV5-4 and J is TRBJ2-5, with 8 positions matching TRBD2. The J segment lost 3 bases and the V segment lost 5 bases, leaving 6 bases of the junction unmatched. The CDR3 runs to 14 residues. Germline CDR1 is SGHNT and CDR2 is YYREEE (reference sequence). In nucleotides, the CDR3 is TGTGCCAGCAGACTCGGACTAGCCGAAGAGACCCAGTACTTC. The encoded protein is CASRLGLAEETQYF.

The sample holds a few counts of this clonotype. The CDR3 bases are TGCGCCAGCACCGAGAGGGGGGGTTTGCCAGATACGCAGTATTTT. Its translation: CASTERGGLPDTQYF. This chain uses TRBV5-1 with TRBJ2-3; weak D call: TRBD2 (7 bases). The V end was cut by 6 bases, the J end by 4 bases, with 18 bases between. The CDR3 is 15 amino acids. The germline CDR1 and CDR2 sequences are SGHRS and YFSETQ.

The table lists this clonotype with a few counts. The V and J genes are TRBV24-1 and TRBJ1-1, with D perhaps TRBD1 (6 bases). Trimming took 10 bases from V and 1 from J, leaving 18 bases between them. This CDR3 is built from 15 residues. In germline, CDR1 is KGHDR, CDR2 SFDVKD. CDR3 bases: TGTGCCACGAGCCCCACGGGACAAGCGAACACTGAAGCTTTCTTT. Translation gives CATSPTGQANTEAFF.

This clonotype has a handful of counts. This chain uses TRBV5-8 with TRBJ2-6; D not certain. The CDR3 totals 15 residues. Germline values: CDR1 SGHTS, CDR2 YDEGEE. V lost 2 bases and J 2 bases, leaving 8 bases between the germline ends. CDR3 loop: CASSFDLTGANVLTF. The CDR3 bases are TGTGCCAGCAGCTTTGACCTAACTGGGGCCAACGTCCTGACTTTC.

A few counts support this clonotype. The chain joins TRBV18 to TRBJ1-5, with 10 bases that match TRBD1. CDR1 KGHSH and CDR2 LQKENI come from the germline V gene. V dropped 2 bases and J dropped 5; count of bases not matched to a gene: 9. The CDR3 runs 17 residues. The CDR3 DNA reads TGTGCCAGCTCACCAAGGGGACAGGGGAGGGCTGATCAGCCCCAGCATTTT. Translation gives CASSPRGQGRADQPQHF.

A few counts support this clonotype. The CDR3 DNA reads as TGTGCCAGCAGTTCCCCCTACCGCGGAACGGTCCGGGAGACCCAGTACTTC. Residues: CASSSPYRGTVRETQYF. The rearrangement joins TRBV12-3 or TRBV12-4 to TRBJ2-5; D gene ambiguous. This CDR3 is built from 17 residues. Trimming removed 4 bases at V and 5 bases at J, with 23 bases between.

This clonotype was counted only a few times. The chain is built from TRBV11-2 and TRBJ1-5; D not resolved. There are 13 residues in the CDR3. Germline assignment: CDR1 SGHAT and CDR2 FQNNGV. The V end lost 4 bases, the J end lost 4 bases, and 8 bases lay between the germline ends. The CDR3 region is CASSSTLNQPQHF. In DNA form, the CDR3 reads TGTGCCAGCAGCTCGACCCTAAATCAGCCCCAGCATTTT.

This clonotype was seen only a few times. The chain employs TRBV18 and TRBJ2-3; no clear D gene. The CDR3 is 15 amino acids. Germline-derived CDR1 and CDR2 are KGHSH and LQKENI. Trimming shortened V by 10 bases and J by 0 bases, and 17 bases separated the two germline ends. CDR3 nucleotide sequence: TGTGCCACCTCCCAGAACGCCCCTAGCACAGATACGCAGTATTTT. This encodes CATSQNAPSTDTQYF.

The table lists this clonotype with a few counts. V gene TRBV29-1 combines with J gene TRBJ1-2, with 7 bases fitting TRBD1. Germline CDR1 and CDR2: SQVTM and ANQGSEA. V lost 1 base and J lost 2; bases outside the gene matches: 7. The CDR3 length is 15 residues. The CDR3 loop reads CSVEGDSERNYGYTF. The CDR3 bases are TGCAGCGTTGAAGGGGACAGCGAAAGGAACTATGGCTACACCTTC.

V and J are TRBV7-2 and TRBJ1-3; D ambiguous. Trimming removed 5 bases from V and 0 bases from J, with 17 bases in between. CDR1 SGHTA and CDR2 FQGNSA come from the germline V gene. The CDR3 sequence is 17 residues long. In DNA form, the CDR3 reads TGTGCCAGCAGCCCAAAGGCACGCTTCACCTCTGGAAACACCATATATTTT. As protein: CASSPKARFTSGNTIYF. The complete variable domain, with remaining parts taken from reference TRBV7-2 and TRBJ1-3, reads GAGVSQSPSNKVTEKGKDVELRCDPISGHTALYWYRQSLGQGLEFLIYFQGNSAPDKSGLPSDRFSAERTGGSVSTLTIQRTQQEDSAVYLCASSPKARFTSGNTIYFGEGSWLTVV.

This clonotype was recorded many times. V is TRBV24-1 and J is TRBJ2-7, with D possibly matching TRBD1 (6 bases). The CDR3 is made up of 16 amino acids. With 7 bases removed from V and 1 base from J, the gap between germline ends came to 19 bases. Germline V lookup: CDR1 KGHDR, CDR2 SFDVKD. The CDR3 is CATRSPGQPPSYEQYF. DNA for the CDR3: TGTGCCACCAGAAGCCCCGGACAGCCTCCTTCCTACGAGCAGTACTTC.

The chain couples TRBV28 to TRBJ2-1; maybe TRBD2 (6 bases). Per germline, CDR1 MDHEN and CDR2 SYDVKM. V was clipped by 5 bases and J by 4 bases, with 18 bases between them. The CDR3 extends over 16 amino acids. The CDR3 nucleotides are TGTGCCAGCAGTAACTCCCGCCGCGGGGTATACAATGAGCAGTTCTTC. Translated: CASSNSRRGVYNEQFF.

Only a few counts were recorded for this clonotype. The chain carries TRBV20-1 and TRBJ1-4, with unresolved D. The length of the CDR3 is 13 residues. The ends were cut back, 3 bases at V and 3 bases at J, with 8 bases in the middle. Germline CDR1 reads DFQATT; CDR2 reads SNEGSKA (reference sequence). In DNA, the CDR3 is TGCAGTGCTAGGCGGGCGGCTAATGAAAAACTGTTTTTT. As protein: CSARRAANEKLFF.

This clonotype showed up many times. V is TRBV14 and J is TRBJ2-2; TRBD1 matches 8 bases. Germline trimming cut 5 bases from V and 1 base from J; bases unmatched to any gene: 9. Germline assignment: CDR1 SGHDN and CDR2 FVKESK. This CDR3 region has 17 residues. As DNA, the CDR3 is TGTGCCAGCAGCAAACTTACCGGGACAGGGAACACCGGGGAGCTGTTTTTT. Its protein product is CASSKLTGTGNTGELFF.

This sequence joins TRBV5-1 and TRBJ1-3; D is unclear. V was trimmed by 4 bases and J by 0 bases, leaving 11 bases between them. Germline V lookup: CDR1 SGHRS, CDR2 YFSETQ. The CDR3 extends over 15 amino acids. This CDR3 reads CASSPRMGSGNTIYF. Written as DNA, the CDR3 is TGCGCCAGCAGCCCGAGAATGGGCTCTGGAAACACCATATATTTT.

This clonotype was picked up a small number of times. The chain recombines TRBV18 with TRBJ2-3; 10 nucleotides agree with TRBD2. CDR1 is KGHSH, CDR2 LQKENI, per germline. V lost 2 bases to trimming and J lost 1 base; unmatched junction nucleotides: 3. The CDR3 consists of 16 residues. The CDR3 nucleotides read TGTGCCAGCTCACCATACGGGACTAGCGGCACAGATACGCAGTATTTT. Protein: CASSPYGTSGTDTQYF. The full variable domain, with the rest looked up from reference TRBV18 and TRBJ2-3, is NAGVMQNPRHLVRRRGQEARLRCSPMKGHSHVYWYRQLPEEGLKFMVYLQKENIIDESGMPKERFSAEFPKEGPSILRIQQVVRGDSAAYFCASSPYGTSGTDTQYFGPGTRLTVL.

Only a few counts were recorded for this clonotype. The V gene is TRBV7-8, the J gene TRBJ1-5, with D perhaps matching TRBD1 (5 bases). Germline CDR1 reads SGHVS; CDR2 reads FQNEAQ. The CDR3 sequence is 15 residues long. Between the trimmed V and J ends, which lost 5 bases and 2 bases, there was a span of 13 bases. The CDR3 DNA reads as TGTGCCAGCAGCCCCCGCAGGGCCGGCAATCAGCCCCAGCATTTT. Amino acids: CASSPRRAGNQPQHF.

This chain uses TRBV5-1 with TRBJ1-6; TRBD1 is a possible D gene (6 bases). The CDR3 runs 15 residues. Per germline, CDR1 SGHRS and CDR2 YFSETQ. V lost 0 bases and J 7 bases, leaving 11 bases between the germline ends. The CDR3 DNA follows: TGCGCCAGCAGCTTGGCGCCAGGGGACAATTCACCCCTCCACTTT. Protein: CASSLAPGDNSPLHF.

This clonotype was counted a few times. The chain has TRBV5-1 and TRBJ2-5; 9 bases are shared with TRBD2. The CDR3 is made up of 17 amino acids. CDR1 and CDR2 (germline): SGHRS, YFSETQ. Trimming took 5 bases from V and 5 from J; bases not matched to a gene: 16. CDR3 coding DNA: TGCGCCAGCAGTTTAGGCGCGGGGGGGCCGGGTAGGGAGACCCAGTACTTC. This translates into CASSLGAGGPGRETQYF.

This clonotype was seen only a few times. The chain joins TRBV12-3 or TRBV12-4 to TRBJ1-2; D is uncertain. Trimming pared 7 bases from V and 5 bases from J, leaving 14 bases between. This CDR3 has 13 amino acids. CDR3: CASKPNGDYGYTF. The DNA of the CDR3 is TGTGCCAGCAAACCAAATGGGGATTATGGCTACACCTTC.